This TCR beta chain was identified in a study of OX40 agonist ivuxolimab in advanced cancers. About the study: Patients achieving partial responses numbered three: one hepatocellular carcinoma case and two cutaneous melanoma cases.

Produced via immunoSEQ multiplex PCR; TCRdb's table is partial and in-frame only. The table shows 90,000 to 100,000 clones, with around nine tenths occurring only once. The germline V gene encodes CDR1 SQVTM and CDR2 ANQGSEA. The CDR3 length is 17 residues. The trim removed 4 bases at V and 0 bases at J, leaving 13 bases unmatched. Here the sequenced sample was CD4+ or CD8+ T cells sorted from blood, taken in a trial of the OX40 agonist ivuxolimab. The clonotype originates from an adult with an advanced solid tumor such as melanoma, head and neck, liver or kidney cancer. The V gene is TRBV29-1, the J gene TRBJ1-2, with 8 bases identical to TRBD1. CDR3 protein: CSVVTSTGGSSNYGYTF. For the CDR3, the DNA is TGCAGCGTTGTCACCTCAACAGGGGGTTCTTCTAACTATGGCTACACCTTC. The whole variable domain, remainder taken from reference TRBV29-1 and TRBJ1-2, is SAVISQKPSRDICQRGTSLTIQCQVDSQVTMMFWYRQQPGQSLTLIATANQGSEATYESGFVIDKFPISRPNLTFSTLTVSNMSPEDSSIYLCSVVTSTGGSSNYGYTFGSGTRLTVV.